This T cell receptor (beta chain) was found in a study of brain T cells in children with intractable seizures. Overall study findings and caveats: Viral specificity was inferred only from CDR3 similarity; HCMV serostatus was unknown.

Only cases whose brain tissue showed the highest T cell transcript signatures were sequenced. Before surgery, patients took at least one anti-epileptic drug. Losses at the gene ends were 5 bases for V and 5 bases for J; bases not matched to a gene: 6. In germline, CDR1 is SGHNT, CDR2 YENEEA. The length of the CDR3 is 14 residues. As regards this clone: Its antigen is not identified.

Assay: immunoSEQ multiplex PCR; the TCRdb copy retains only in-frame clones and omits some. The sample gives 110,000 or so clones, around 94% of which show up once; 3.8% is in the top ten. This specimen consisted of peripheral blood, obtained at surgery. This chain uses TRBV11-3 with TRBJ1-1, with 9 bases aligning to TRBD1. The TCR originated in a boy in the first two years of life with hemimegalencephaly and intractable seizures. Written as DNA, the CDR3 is TGTGCCAGCAGCGACGACAGGGGGAGAACTGAAGCTTTCTTT. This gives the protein CASSDDRGRTEAFF.